The 28 T cell receptor beta chains listed next were all sequenced from one sample in a study of blood T cell repertoires in COVID-19. Repertoires were generated with immunoSEQ multiplex PCR, while TCRdb's copy carries only in-frame clones and drops some. The profile shows about 35,000 clones, about 83% of them singletons. Material for sequencing was peripheral blood. Receptor source: a man aged 45-65 years with acute or convalescent COVID-19.

The gene calls are TRBV6-5 and TRBJ1-5, with 7 bases aligning to TRBD1. The V gene end was trimmed by 2 bases and the J gene end by 5 bases; junction bases not matched to a gene: 3. Per the germline V gene, CDR1 is MNHEY and CDR2 is SVGAGI. The CDR3 consists of 14 residues. CDR3 DNA: TGTGCCAGCAGTTACCGGGACAGCCATCAGCCCCAGCATTTT. Protein sequence: CASSYRDSHQPQHF.

The V call is TRBV11-2, the J call TRBJ2-2; a possible D gene is TRBD2 (5 bases). Trimming stripped 5 bases from V and 7 bases from J, with 5 bases between. Germline CDR1 SGHAT, CDR2 FQNNGV. This CDR3 region has 11 residues. The CDR3 loop is CASSGGGELFF. Written as DNA, the CDR3 is TGTGCCAGCAGCGGAGGCGGGGAGCTGTTTTTT.

V is TRBV7-9 and J is TRBJ1-4, with 8 bases aligning to TRBD1. V lost 5 bases to trimming and J lost 7 bases; unmatched junction nucleotides: 6. The germline CDR1 and CDR2 sequences are SEHNR and FQNEAQ (reference sequence). The CDR3 contains 14 residues. CDR3 sequence reads: CASSPGQAGEKLFF. The CDR3 nucleotides read TGTGCCAGCAGCCCGGGACAGGCAGGTGAAAAACTGTTTTTT. Using reference TRBV7-9 and TRBJ1-4 for the parts outside the CDR3, the full variable domain is DTGVSQNPRHKITKRGQNVTFRCDPISEHNRLYWYRQTLGQGPEFLTYFQNEAQLEKSRLLSDRFSAERPKGSFSTLEIQRTEQGDSAMYLCASSPGQAGEKLFFGSGTQLSVL.

Only a few counts were recorded for this clone. V and J are TRBV7-9 and TRBJ1-2, with D possibly being TRBD1 (6 bases). CDR1 SEHNR and CDR2 FQNEAQ come from the germline V gene (reference sequence). V gave up 4 bases and J gave up 6 bases, with 9 bases separating them. The CDR3 runs 12 residues. The DNA for the CDR3 is TGTGCCAGCAGCTCAAACAGGGATGGCTACACCTTC. Residues: CASSSNRDGYTF. Full variable domain (outside the CDR3, taken from reference TRBV7-9 and TRBJ1-2): DTGVSQNPRHKITKRGQNVTFRCDPISEHNRLYWYRQTLGQGPEFLTYFQNEAQLEKSRLLSDRFSAERPKGSFSTLEIQRTEQGDSAMYLCASSSNRDGYTFGSGTRLTVV.

This sequence joins TRBV4-2 and TRBJ2-3, with 9 bases identical to TRBD2. CDR3 length: 18 amino acids. Germline CDR1 and CDR2: LGHNA and YNFKEQ. V was clipped by 4 bases and J by 2 bases; unmatched bases: 13. The CDR3 loop reads CASSLTALSGSITDTQYF. CDR3 in DNA: TGTGCCAGCAGCCTTACGGCCCTTAGCGGGAGTATCACAGATACGCAGTATTTT.

This CDR3 is CASSSGGSYEQYF. The CDR3, as DNA: TGTGCCAGCAGCTCGGGTGGGTCCTACGAGCAGTACTTC. The chain employs TRBV13 and TRBJ2-7; D remains ambiguous. This CDR3 contains 13 residues. Trimming removed 4 bases at V and 1 base at J, with 8 bases between. Germline V CDR1 and CDR2: PRHDT, FYEKMQ (reference sequence).

This clone was counted a few times. Other nucleotide sequences from this sample produce the same CDR3. The rearrangement uses TRBV5-5 and TRBJ1-2; TRBD1 matches at 7 bases. Germline CDR1 SGHKS, CDR2 YYEKEE (reference sequence). This CDR3 region has 14 residues. Germline trimming cut 4 bases from V and 2 bases from J; bases unmatched to any gene: 5. CDR3 DNA sequence: TGTGCCAGCAGCCCTGGACAGGCCAACTATGGCTACACCTTC. Its protein product is CASSPGQANYGYTF. Drawing the rest from reference TRBV5-5 and TRBJ1-2, the complete variable domain is DAGVTQSPTHLIKTRGQQVTLRCSPISGHKSVSWYQQVLGQGPQFIFQYYEKEERGRGNFPDRFSARQFPNYSSELNVNALLLGDSALYLCASSPGQANYGYTFGSGTRLTVV.

The V and J genes are TRBV3-1 (or the pseudogene TRBV3-2) and TRBJ2-3; D possibly corresponds to TRBD2 (6 bases). The germline V and J ends were trimmed by 7 bases and 0 bases, with 14 bases remaining between them. The V gene's germline CDR1 is LGHDT and CDR2 YNNKEL (reference sequence). This CDR3 has 15 amino acids. CDR3: CASTPDYFSTDTQYF. The CDR3 region has the DNA TGTGCCAGCACCCCGGACTACTTTAGCACAGATACGCAGTATTTT.

The chain uses TRBV7-3 and TRBJ2-5; TRBD1 matches at 8 bases. This CDR3 is 13 amino acids long. The V and J ends lost 5 bases and 5 bases, in that order; junction bases with no gene match: 4. CDR1 is SGHTA, CDR2 FQGTGA, per germline. CDR3 region: CASSQGAAETQYF. The CDR3 DNA reads TGTGCCAGCAGCCAGGGGGCCGCGGAGACCCAGTACTTC.

The rearrangement links TRBV6-5 to TRBJ1-6, with TRBD1 matching 9 bases. V was pared by 7 bases and J by 9 bases, with 4 bases of the junction left unmatched. The CDR3 spans 13 residues. The germline V gene has CDR1 MNHEY and CDR2 SVGAGI. Here the CDR3 reads CASNDRGISPLHF. The DNA for the CDR3 is TGTGCCAGCAACGACAGGGGGATTTCACCCCTCCACTTT.

J is TRBJ2-2 and V is TRBV5-1; 11 bases are a match to TRBD1. Germline loops: CDR1 SGHRS, CDR2 YFSETQ. Trimming cost V 6 bases and J 7 bases; bases outside gene matches: 8. This CDR3 region has 15 residues. The CDR3: CASTEDRGLDGELFF. In nucleotides, the CDR3 is TGCGCCAGCACCGAGGACAGGGGGCTTGACGGGGAGCTGTTTTTT.

The rearrangement joins TRBV5-1 to TRBJ1-6, with 8 bases matching TRBD1. Germline values: CDR1 SGHRS, CDR2 YFSETQ. The CDR3 totals 14 residues. Unmatched junction bases numbered 7, after V lost 4 bases and J lost 10 bases. In DNA form, the CDR3 reads TGCGCCAGCAGCACAGGACAGGGAGGATCACCCCTCCACTTT. This translates into CASSTGQGGSPLHF.

The CDR3 here is CASSSGGTDTQYF. The CDR3 DNA follows: TGTGCCAGTTCTAGCGGGGGCACAGATACGCAGTATTTT. V usage is TRBV19 and J usage is TRBJ2-3, with 9 nucleotides matching TRBD2. CDR3 length: 13 amino acids. Germline values: CDR1 LNHDA, CDR2 SQIVND (reference sequence). Trimming at V came to 8 bases and at J to 1 base, leaving 1 base not matched to a gene.

This chain connects TRBV9 to TRBJ2-1; TRBD2 matches 8 bases. The CDR3 sequence is 15 residues long. Germline trimming cut 4 bases from V and 6 bases from J; bases unmatched to any gene: 9. Per germline, CDR1 SGDLS and CDR2 YYNGEE. CDR3: CASSFSGTGGNEQFF. In DNA form, the CDR3 reads TGTGCCAGCAGCTTTAGCGGGACTGGGGGCAATGAGCAGTTCTTC. Complete variable domain (other parts from reference TRBV9 and TRBJ2-1): DSGVTQTPKHLITATGQRVTLRCSPRSGDLSVYWYQQSLDQGLQFLIQYYNGEERAKGNILERFSAQQFPDLHSELNLSSLELGDSALYFCASSFSGTGGNEQFFGPGTRLTVL.

This clone was detected only once. This specimen includes other DNA sequences encoding the same CDR3. This chain links TRBV5-1 with TRBJ1-2; 8 bases align to TRBD1. V was pared by 3 bases and J by 0 bases, with 1 base of the junction left unmatched. CDR3 length equals 14 residues. CDR1 and CDR2 from the germline V gene are SGHRS and YFSETQ. Written as DNA, the CDR3 is TGCGCCAGCAGCTCGGGACAGGCTAACTATGGCTACACCTTC. This gives the protein CASSSGQANYGYTF.

This chain joins TRBV21-1 and TRBJ1-2; the table's D call, TRBD1, was not checked against the DNA. TRBV21-1 corresponds to a pseudogene. The CDR3 is made up of 15 amino acids. The DNA of the CDR3 is TGTGCCAGCAGGGGTCCGGGACAGGGGAACTATGGCTACACCTTC. Protein sequence: CASRGPGQGNYGYTF.

This chain joins TRBV3-1 (or the pseudogene TRBV3-2) and TRBJ2-7; D not resolved. Looked up from germline, CDR1 is LGHDT and CDR2 is YNNKEL (reference sequence). V was pared by 0 bases and J by 3 bases, with 9 bases between. This CDR3 spans 14 amino acids. The CDR3 here is CASSQDAVSYEQYF. The CDR3 bases are TGTGCCAGCAGCCAAGATGCGGTTAGCTACGAGCAGTACTTC.

The chain joins TRBV14 to TRBJ1-1, with 7 positions matching TRBD1. J was trimmed by 4 bases and V by 4 bases; bases with no gene match: 6. Germline assignment: CDR1 SGHDN and CDR2 FVKESK. CDR3 length: 14 amino acids. CDR3 sequence: CASSLRQGITEAFF. CDR3 in DNA: TGTGCCAGCAGCCTCAGACAGGGCATCACTGAAGCTTTCTTT.

This rearrangement joins TRBV5-1 to TRBJ2-3; D gene uncertain. This CDR3 has 13 amino acids. CDR1 is SGHRS and CDR2 is YFSETQ in the germline V gene. Trimming cost V 4 bases and J 6 bases, with 12 bases left between them. CDR3 DNA sequence: TGCGCCAGCAGCGACTCCCCTCTGGATACGCAGTATTTT. This codes for CASSDSPLDTQYF.

This clone was observed a few times. The chain uses TRBV11-1 and TRBJ1-5, with TRBD1 identical over 11 bases. Germline trimming cut 6 bases from V and 8 bases from J; bases unmatched to any gene: 3. This CDR3 is 13 amino acids long. Germline lookup yields CDR1 SGHAT and CDR2 FQDESV (reference sequence). The DNA for the CDR3 is TGTGCCAGCAGTCGGGACAGGGGGGAGCCCCAGCATTTT. It translates to CASSRDRGEPQHF.

V gene TRBV19 combines with J gene TRBJ1-1, with D tentatively TRBD1 (5 bases). CDR3 length: 14 amino acids. CDR1 and CDR2 from the germline V gene are LNHDA and SQIVND (reference sequence). Trimming took off 1 base at V and 3 bases at J, with 9 bases between the two ends. This CDR3 reads CASSIVPGDTEAFF. The CDR3 DNA follows: TGTGCCAGTAGTATAGTTCCGGGGGACACTGAAGCTTTCTTT.

The chain links TRBV5-1 to TRBJ1-4; TRBD1 might be the D (6 bases). This CDR3 spans 13 amino acids. Germline values: CDR1 SGHRS, CDR2 YFSETQ. With 2 bases removed from V and 8 bases from J, the gap between germline ends came to 10 bases. The CDR3 spells CASSFSQGEKLFF. CDR3 nucleotides: TGCGCCAGCAGCTTTTCGCAGGGGGAAAAACTGTTTTTT.

The chain uses TRBV7-6 and TRBJ2-7; possibly TRBD1 for D (7 bases). Per germline, CDR1 SGHVS and CDR2 FNYEAQ. V was clipped by 2 bases and J by 6 bases, with 17 bases between them. The CDR3 is made up of 15 amino acids. The CDR3, as DNA: TGTGCCAGCAGCTTACAGGGGGGAACCCACTTCGAGCAGTACTTC. Translated: CASSLQGGTHFEQYF.

This clone was counted a few times. The chain carries TRBV10-3 and TRBJ2-3; D is unresolved. CDR1 ENHRY and CDR2 SYGVKD come from the germline V gene. The ends were cut back, 1 base at V and 3 bases at J, with 8 bases in the middle. The CDR3 has 14 amino acids. Here the CDR3 reads CAISELQETDTQYF. The CDR3 coding sequence is TGTGCCATCAGTGAGTTACAAGAAACAGATACGCAGTATTTT.

This clone was counted a few times. The chain recombines TRBV11-2 with TRBJ2-7; D is unresolved. V dropped 3 bases and J dropped 7 bases, with 16 bases sitting between them. Per germline, CDR1 SGHAT and CDR2 FQNNGV. The CDR3 spans 14 residues. DNA of the CDR3: TGTGCCAGCAGCTTGGCGGTCGATTCGACGGAGCAGTACTTC. Its protein is CASSLAVDSTEQYF.

The chain recombines TRBV29-1 with TRBJ1-2; D is undetermined. Germline CDR1 is SQVTM and CDR2 is ANQGSEA. The V gene lost 2 bases and the J gene lost 5 bases, with 3 bases spanning the gap. CDR3 length equals 10 residues. The chain's CDR3 is CSVEQYGYTF. The DNA for the CDR3 is TGCAGCGTTGAACAGTATGGCTACACCTTC.

This clone was detected only once. The V gene is TRBV6-6, the J gene TRBJ1-6, with a tentative D call TRBD1 (6 bases). From germline, CDR1 is MNHNY and CDR2 SVGAGI (reference sequence). Trimming stripped 6 bases from V and 0 bases from J, with 15 bases between. CDR3 length equals 17 residues. The CDR3 sequence is CASSRGQPGSYNSPLHF. The CDR3, as DNA: TGTGCCAGCAGCCGAGGACAGCCGGGCTCCTATAATTCACCCCTCCACTTT.

This clone was detected once. This sequence joins TRBV11-2 and TRBJ2-2, with D possibly matching TRBD2 (7 bases). Germline V gene data show CDR1 as SGHAT and CDR2 as FQNNGV. The CDR3 contains 15 residues. The V gene lost 0 bases and the J gene lost 7 bases, with 12 bases spanning the gap. CDR3 DNA: TGTGCCAGCAGCTTAGAGTGGGGGGGCGTCGGGGAGCTGTTTTTT. It translates to CASSLEWGGVGELFF.